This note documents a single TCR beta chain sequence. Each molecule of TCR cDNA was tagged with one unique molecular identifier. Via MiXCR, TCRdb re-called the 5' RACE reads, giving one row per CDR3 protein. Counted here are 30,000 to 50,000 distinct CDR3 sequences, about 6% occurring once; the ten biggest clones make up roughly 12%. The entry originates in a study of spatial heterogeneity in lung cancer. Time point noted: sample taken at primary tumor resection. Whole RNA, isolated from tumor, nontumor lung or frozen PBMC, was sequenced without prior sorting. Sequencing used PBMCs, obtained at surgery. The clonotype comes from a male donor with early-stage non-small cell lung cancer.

The CDR3 loop reads CASRIQGRGQPQHF. The CDR3 region has the DNA TGTGCCAGCAGGATACAGGGCAGGGGTCAGCCCCAGCATTTT. The chain has TRBV25-1 and TRBJ1-5, with D tentatively TRBD1 (6 bases). The ends were cut back, 6 bases at V and 6 bases at J, with 15 bases in the middle. The CDR3 sequence is 14 residues long. Germline values: CDR1 MGHDK, CDR2 SYGVNS.